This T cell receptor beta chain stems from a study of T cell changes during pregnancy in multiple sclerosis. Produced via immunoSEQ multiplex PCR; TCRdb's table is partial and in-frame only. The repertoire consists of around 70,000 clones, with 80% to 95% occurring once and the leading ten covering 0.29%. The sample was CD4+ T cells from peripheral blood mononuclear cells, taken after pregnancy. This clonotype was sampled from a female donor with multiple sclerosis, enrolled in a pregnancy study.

The CDR3 loop is CASSPTRHKDGELFF. The CDR3 bases are TGTGCCAGCTCACCAACAAGACACAAGGACGGGGAGCTGTTTTTT. The chain combines TRBV18 with TRBJ2-2; unclear D gene. The V and J ends lost 2 bases and 7 bases respectively, with 14 bases between them. The CDR3 is 15 amino acids. Germline lookup yields CDR1 KGHSH and CDR2 LQKENI.